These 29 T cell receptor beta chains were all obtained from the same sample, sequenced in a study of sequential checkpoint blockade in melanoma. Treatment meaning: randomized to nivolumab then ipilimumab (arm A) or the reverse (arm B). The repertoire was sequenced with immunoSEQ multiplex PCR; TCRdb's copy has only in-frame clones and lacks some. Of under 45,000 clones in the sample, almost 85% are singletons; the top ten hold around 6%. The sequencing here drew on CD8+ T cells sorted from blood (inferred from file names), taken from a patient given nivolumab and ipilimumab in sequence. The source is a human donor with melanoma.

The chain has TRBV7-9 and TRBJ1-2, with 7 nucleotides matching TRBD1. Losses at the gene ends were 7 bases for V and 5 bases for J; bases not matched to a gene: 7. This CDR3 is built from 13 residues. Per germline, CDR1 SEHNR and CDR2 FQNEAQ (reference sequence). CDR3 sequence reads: CASNQQGRYGYTF. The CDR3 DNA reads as TGTGCCAGCAATCAACAGGGGAGGTATGGCTACACCTTC.

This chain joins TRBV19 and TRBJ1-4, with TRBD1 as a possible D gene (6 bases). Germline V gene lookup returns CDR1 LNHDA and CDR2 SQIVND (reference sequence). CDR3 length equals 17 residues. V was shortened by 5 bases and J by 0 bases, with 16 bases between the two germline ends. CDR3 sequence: CASSPRTEIATNEKLFF. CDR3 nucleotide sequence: TGTGCCAGTAGTCCCAGGACAGAAATTGCAACTAATGAAAAACTGTTTTTT.

The CDR3 region is CASSLLAGSYEQYF. The CDR3 coding sequence is TGTGCCAGCAGTTTACTAGCGGGGAGTTACGAGCAGTACTTC. The V call is TRBV6-5, the J call TRBJ2-7; TRBD2 agrees at 10 bases. This CDR3 has 14 amino acids. J lost 4 bases, V lost 4 bases, and 4 bases had no gene match. Germline loops: CDR1 MNHEY, CDR2 SVGAGI.

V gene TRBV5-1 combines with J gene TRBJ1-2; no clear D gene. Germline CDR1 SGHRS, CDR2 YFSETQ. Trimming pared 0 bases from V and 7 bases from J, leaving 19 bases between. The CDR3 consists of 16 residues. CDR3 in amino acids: CASSLESGSLDGGYTF. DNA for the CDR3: TGCGCCAGCAGCTTGGAATCCGGCAGCCTAGATGGTGGCTACACCTTC.

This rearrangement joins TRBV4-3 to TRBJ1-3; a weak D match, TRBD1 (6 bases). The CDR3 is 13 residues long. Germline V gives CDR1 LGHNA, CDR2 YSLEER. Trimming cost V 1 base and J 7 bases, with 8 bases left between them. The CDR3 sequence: CASSQGQGNTIYF. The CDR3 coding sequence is TGCGCCAGCAGCCAAGGGCAGGGGAACACCATATATTTT.

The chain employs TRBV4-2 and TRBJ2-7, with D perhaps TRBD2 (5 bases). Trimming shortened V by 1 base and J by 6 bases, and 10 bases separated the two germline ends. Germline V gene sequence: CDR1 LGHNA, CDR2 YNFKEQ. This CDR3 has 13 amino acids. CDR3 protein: CASSQAMGSEQYF. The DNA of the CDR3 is TGTGCCAGCAGCCAAGCGATGGGGAGCGAGCAGTACTTC.

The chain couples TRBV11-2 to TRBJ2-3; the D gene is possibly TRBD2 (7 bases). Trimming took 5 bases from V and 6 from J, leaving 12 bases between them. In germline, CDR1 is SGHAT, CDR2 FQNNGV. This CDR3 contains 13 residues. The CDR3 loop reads CASSVPGGDTQYF. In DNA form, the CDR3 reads TGTGCCAGCAGCGTCCCGGGGGGCGATACGCAGTATTTT.

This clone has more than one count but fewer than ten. The CDR3 sequence is CASSDRELSYEQYF. The CDR3 bases are TGTGCCAGCAGCGACCGGGAGCTTTCCTACGAGCAGTACTTC. The chain carries TRBV11-1 and TRBJ2-7, with D tentatively TRBD2 (6 bases). CDR1 is SGHAT, CDR2 FQDESV, per germline (reference sequence). Trimming cost V 5 bases and J 1 base, with 12 bases left between them. CDR3 length: 14 amino acids.

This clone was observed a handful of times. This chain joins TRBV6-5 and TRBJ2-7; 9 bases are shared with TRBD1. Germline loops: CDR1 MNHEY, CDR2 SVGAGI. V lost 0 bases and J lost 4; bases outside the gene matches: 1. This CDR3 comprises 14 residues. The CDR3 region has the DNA TGTGCCAGCAGTTACTCACAGGGGGCATACGAGCAGTACTTC. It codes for CASSYSQGAYEQYF.

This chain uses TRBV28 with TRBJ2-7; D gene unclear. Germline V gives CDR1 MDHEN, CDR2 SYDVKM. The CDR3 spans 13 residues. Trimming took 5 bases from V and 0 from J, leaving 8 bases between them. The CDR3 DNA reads TGTGCCAGCAGTCCGCGGAACTCCTACGAGCAGTACTTC. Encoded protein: CASSPRNSYEQYF.

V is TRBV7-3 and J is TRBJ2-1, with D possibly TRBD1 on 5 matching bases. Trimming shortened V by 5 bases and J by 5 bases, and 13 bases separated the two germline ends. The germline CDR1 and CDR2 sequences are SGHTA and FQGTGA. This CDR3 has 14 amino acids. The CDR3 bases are TGTGCCAGCAGCCCCAGTGGGGCTCACAATGAGCAGTTCTTC. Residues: CASSPSGAHNEQFF.

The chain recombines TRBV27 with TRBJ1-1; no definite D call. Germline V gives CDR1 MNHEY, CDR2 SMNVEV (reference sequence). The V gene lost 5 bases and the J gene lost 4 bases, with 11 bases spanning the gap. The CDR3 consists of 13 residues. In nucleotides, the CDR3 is TGTGCCAGCAGTCTCGCGGTCTCCACTGAAGCTTTCTTT. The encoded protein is CASSLAVSTEAFF.

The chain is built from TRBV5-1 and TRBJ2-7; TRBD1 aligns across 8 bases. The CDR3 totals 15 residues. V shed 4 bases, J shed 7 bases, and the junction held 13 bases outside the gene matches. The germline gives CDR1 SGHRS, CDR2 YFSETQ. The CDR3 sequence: CASSPVGQGAREQYF. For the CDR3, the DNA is TGCGCCAGCAGCCCAGTCGGGCAGGGGGCGCGTGAGCAGTACTTC.

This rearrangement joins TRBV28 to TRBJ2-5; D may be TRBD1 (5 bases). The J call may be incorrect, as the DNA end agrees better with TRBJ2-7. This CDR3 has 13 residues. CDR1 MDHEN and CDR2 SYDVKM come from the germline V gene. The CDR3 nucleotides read TGTGCCAGCAGTTTACAGGGCTCCTACGAGCAGTACTTC. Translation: CASSLQGSYEQYF.

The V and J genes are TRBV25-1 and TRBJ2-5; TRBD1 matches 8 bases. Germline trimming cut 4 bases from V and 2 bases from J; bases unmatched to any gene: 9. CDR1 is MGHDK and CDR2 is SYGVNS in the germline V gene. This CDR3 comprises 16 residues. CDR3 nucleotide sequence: TGTGCCAGCAGTGCCCGGACAGGGATGTATCAAGAGACCCAGTACTTC. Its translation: CASSARTGMYQETQYF.

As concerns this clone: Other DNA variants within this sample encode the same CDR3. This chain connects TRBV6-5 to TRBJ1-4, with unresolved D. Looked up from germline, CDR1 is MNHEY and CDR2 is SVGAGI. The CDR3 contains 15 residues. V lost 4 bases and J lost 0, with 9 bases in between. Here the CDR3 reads CASSSIYATNEKLFF. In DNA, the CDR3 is TGTGCCAGCAGTTCCATCTATGCAACTAATGAAAAACTGTTTTTT.

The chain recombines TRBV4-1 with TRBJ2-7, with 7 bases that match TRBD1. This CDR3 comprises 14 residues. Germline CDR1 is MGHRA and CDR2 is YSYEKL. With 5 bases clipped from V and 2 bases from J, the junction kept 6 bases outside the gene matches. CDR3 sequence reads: CASSVWDSPYEQYF. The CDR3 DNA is TGCGCCAGCAGCGTCTGGGACAGTCCCTACGAGCAGTACTTC.

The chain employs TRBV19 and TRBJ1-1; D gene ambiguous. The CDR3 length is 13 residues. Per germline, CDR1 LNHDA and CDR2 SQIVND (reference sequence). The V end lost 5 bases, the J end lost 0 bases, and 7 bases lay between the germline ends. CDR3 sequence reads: CASSPTLNTEAFF. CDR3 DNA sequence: TGTGCCAGTAGTCCGACATTGAACACTGAAGCTTTCTTT.

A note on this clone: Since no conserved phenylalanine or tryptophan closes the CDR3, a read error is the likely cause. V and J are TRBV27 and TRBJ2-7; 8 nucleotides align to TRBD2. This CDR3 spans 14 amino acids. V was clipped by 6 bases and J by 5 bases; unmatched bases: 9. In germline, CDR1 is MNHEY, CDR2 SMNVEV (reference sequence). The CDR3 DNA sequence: TGTGCCAGCAGGGAACCGGGACTAGGGGACGAGCAGTACCTC. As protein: CASREPGLGDEQYL.

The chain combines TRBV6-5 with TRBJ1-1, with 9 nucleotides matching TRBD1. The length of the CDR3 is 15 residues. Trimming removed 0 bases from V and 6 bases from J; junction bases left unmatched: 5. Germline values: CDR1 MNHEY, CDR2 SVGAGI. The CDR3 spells CASSYSGQGSAEAFF. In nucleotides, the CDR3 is TGTGCCAGCAGTTACTCAGGACAGGGGAGCGCTGAAGCTTTCTTT.

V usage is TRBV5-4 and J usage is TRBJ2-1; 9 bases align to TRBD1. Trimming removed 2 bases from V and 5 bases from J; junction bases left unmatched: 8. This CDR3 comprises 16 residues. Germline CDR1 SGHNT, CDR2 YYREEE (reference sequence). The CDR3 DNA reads TGTGCCAGCAGCTTACAGGGGGCGAGGGGAGACAATGAGCAGTTCTTC. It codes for CASSLQGARGDNEQFF.

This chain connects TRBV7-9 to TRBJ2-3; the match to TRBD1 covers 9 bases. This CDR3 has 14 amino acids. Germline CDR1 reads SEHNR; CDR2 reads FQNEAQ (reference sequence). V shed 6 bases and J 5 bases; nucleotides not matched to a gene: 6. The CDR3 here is CASSYGTGIDTQYF. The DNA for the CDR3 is TGTGCCAGCAGTTACGGGACAGGGATAGATACGCAGTATTTT.

The CDR3 DNA sequence: TGTGCCAGCAGTGAAGCGTTGGTAGCGGGAGATACGCAGTATTTT. Its protein product is CASSEALVAGDTQYF. This chain uses TRBV2 with TRBJ2-3; 7 positions match TRBD2. The CDR3 extends over 15 amino acids. After removal of 0 bases from V and 5 bases from J, the junction contained 5 bases not matched to a gene. Germline values: CDR1 SNHLY, CDR2 FYNNEI.

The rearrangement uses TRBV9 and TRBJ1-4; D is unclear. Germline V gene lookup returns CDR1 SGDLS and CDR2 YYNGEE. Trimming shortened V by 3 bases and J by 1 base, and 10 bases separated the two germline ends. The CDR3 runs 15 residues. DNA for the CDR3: TGTGCCAGCAGCGCCTCCGGCGGAACTAATGAAAAACTGTTTTTT. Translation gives CASSASGGTNEKLFF.

The CDR3 region has the DNA TGTGCCAGCAGTGTTCCACAGAACACTGAAGCTTTCTTT. Amino acids: CASSVPQNTEAFF. V and J are TRBV28 and TRBJ1-1; D is ambiguous. The CDR3 is 13 residues long. V lost 5 bases and J 1 base, leaving 8 bases between the germline ends. CDR1 and CDR2 (germline): MDHEN, SYDVKM.

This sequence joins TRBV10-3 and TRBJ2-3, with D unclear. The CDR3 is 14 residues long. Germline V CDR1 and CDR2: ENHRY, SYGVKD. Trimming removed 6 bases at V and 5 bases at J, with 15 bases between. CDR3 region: CAIRKLVGEDTQYF. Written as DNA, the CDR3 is TGTGCCATCAGGAAACTTGTGGGCGAAGATACGCAGTATTTT.

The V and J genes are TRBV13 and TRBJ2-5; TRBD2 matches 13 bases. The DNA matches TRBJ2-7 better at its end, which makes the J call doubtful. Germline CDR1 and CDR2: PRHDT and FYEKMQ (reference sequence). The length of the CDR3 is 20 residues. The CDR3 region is CASSSNSELAGGRDTYEQYF. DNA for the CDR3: TGTGCCAGCAGCTCCAATTCCGAACTAGCGGGGGGGCGAGATACCTACGAGCAGTACTTC.

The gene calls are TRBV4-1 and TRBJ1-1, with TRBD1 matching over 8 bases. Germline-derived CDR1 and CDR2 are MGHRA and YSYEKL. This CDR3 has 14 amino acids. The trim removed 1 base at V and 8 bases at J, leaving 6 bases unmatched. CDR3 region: CASSQGRDRTEAFF. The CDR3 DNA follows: TGCGCCAGCAGCCAAGGGAGGGACAGGACGGAAGCTTTCTTT.

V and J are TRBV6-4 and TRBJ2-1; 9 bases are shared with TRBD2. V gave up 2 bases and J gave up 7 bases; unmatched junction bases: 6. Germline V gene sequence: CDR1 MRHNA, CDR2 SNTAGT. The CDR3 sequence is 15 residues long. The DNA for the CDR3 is TGTGCCAGCAGTGACGGACTAGCGAGAGGGAATGAGCAGTTCTTC. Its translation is CASSDGLARGNEQFF.